Each of the 26 T cell receptor beta chains below was sequenced from the same sample in a study of T cell changes during pregnancy in multiple sclerosis. Assay: immunoSEQ multiplex PCR; the TCRdb copy retains only in-frame clones and omits some. The sample records 70,000 to 75,000 clones, 80% to 95% being singletons. Source: peripheral blood, taken in the second trimester of pregnancy. The receptors come from a female donor with multiple sclerosis, enrolled in a pregnancy study.

The chain links TRBV14 to TRBJ2-5; 12 bases fit TRBD2. Unmatched junction bases numbered 9, after V lost 5 bases and J lost 2 bases. Germline V CDR1 and CDR2: SGHDN, FVKESK. This CDR3 is built from 17 residues. The CDR3 nucleotides are TGTGCCAGCAGCATACGACTAGCGGGAGTGGGTCAAGAGACCCAGTACTTC. Its protein is CASSIRLAGVGQETQYF.

The chain has TRBV11-3 and TRBJ2-1, with TRBD1 as a possible D gene (6 bases). There are 15 residues in the CDR3. The V end was cut by 5 bases, the J end by 6 bases, with 17 bases between. Looked up from germline, CDR1 is SGHNT and CDR2 is YENEEA. This CDR3 is CASSPYLGGINEQFF. The DNA of the CDR3 is TGTGCCAGCAGCCCCTACTTAGGGGGAATCAATGAGCAGTTCTTC.

Only one count was recorded for this clone. The chain employs TRBV5-1 and TRBJ2-1; 13 nucleotides agree with TRBD2. The V gene end was trimmed by 3 bases and the J gene end by 0 bases; junction bases not matched to a gene: 3. This CDR3 spans 17 amino acids. CDR1 SGHRS and CDR2 YFSETQ come from the germline V gene. The CDR3 bases are TGCGCCAGCAGCTGGACTAGCGGGGGCAGCTCCTACAATGAGCAGTTCTTC. Translated, it gives CASSWTSGGSSYNEQFF.

The rearrangement joins TRBV6-5 to TRBJ2-4, with TRBD2 matching 7 bases. Germline V gene data show CDR1 as MNHEY and CDR2 as SVGAGI. Trimming removed 6 bases from V and 12 bases from J; junction bases left unmatched: 11. This CDR3 comprises 13 residues. The CDR3 protein is CASSDRDYGRQYF. CDR3 bases: TGTGCCAGCAGCGATCGGGACTATGGCCGTCAGTACTTC.

The chain has TRBV5-1 and TRBJ2-2, with D unresolved. This CDR3 has 14 amino acids. The V end was cut by 0 bases, the J end by 1 base, with 4 bases between. CDR1 SGHRS and CDR2 YFSETQ come from the germline V gene. CDR3: CASSLAQNTGELFF. DNA for the CDR3: TGCGCCAGCAGCTTGGCACAGAACACCGGGGAGCTGTTTTTT. Supplemented by reference TRBV5-1 and TRBJ2-2, the full variable domain reads KAGVTQTPRYLIKTRGQQVTLSCSPISGHRSVSWYQQTPGQGLQFLFEYFSETQRNKGNFPGRFSGRQFSNSRSEMNVSTLELGDSALYLCASSLAQNTGELFFGEGSRLTVL.

In this sample, this clone turned up a few times. The chain uses TRBV30 and TRBJ1-1; no definite D call. Trimming shortened V by 4 bases and J by 0 bases, and 6 bases separated the two germline ends. Germline V gene sequence: CDR1 GTSNPN, CDR2 SVGIG (reference sequence). This CDR3 spans 12 amino acids. In DNA, the CDR3 is TGTGCCTGGACAGACATGAACACTGAAGCTTTCTTT. Encoded protein: CAWTDMNTEAFF. The full variable domain, in which reference TRBV30 and TRBJ1-1 provide the parts outside the CDR3, is SQTIHQWPATLVQPVGSPLSLECTVEGTSNPNLYWYRQAAGRGLQLLFYSVGIGQISSEVPQNLSASRPQDRQFILSSKKLLLSDSGFYLCAWTDMNTEAFFGQGTRLTVV.

V is TRBV7-6 and J is TRBJ2-2; the match to TRBD1 covers 8 bases. V lost 5 bases to trimming and J lost 7 bases; unmatched junction nucleotides: 15. The CDR3 is 17 amino acids. From germline, CDR1 is SGHVS and CDR2 FNYEAQ. The CDR3 sequence is CASSNTIRQGKGGELFF. The CDR3 DNA is TGTGCCAGCAGCAATACAATCCGACAGGGGAAGGGCGGGGAGCTGTTTTTT.

CDR3 bases: TGTGCCAGTAGTATAGGTTATGATTCGGGCGAGCAGTACTTC. Its protein is CASSIGYDSGEQYF. V usage is TRBV19 and J usage is TRBJ2-7; D is undetermined. V gave up 1 base and J gave up 6 bases, with 13 bases separating them. Germline V lookup: CDR1 LNHDA, CDR2 SQIVND (reference sequence). The CDR3 runs to 14 residues.

The CDR3 sequence is CASSQDGTSNEQFF. CDR3 DNA sequence: TGCGCCAGCAGCCAAGATGGGACTAGCAATGAGCAGTTCTTC. V and J are TRBV4-1 and TRBJ2-1, with 8 bases identical to TRBD2. Germline-derived CDR1 and CDR2 are MGHRA and YSYEKL. The J segment lost 6 bases and the V segment lost 0 bases, leaving 1 base of the junction unmatched. The CDR3 is 14 amino acids.

CDR3 nucleotide sequence: TGCGCCAGCAGCTTGGCTCTAGCGGGCACAGATACGCAGTATTTT. It is translated as CASSLALAGTDTQYF. V and J are TRBV5-1 and TRBJ2-3; the match to TRBD2 covers 7 bases. Trimming cost V 0 bases and J 1 base; bases outside gene matches: 2. Germline V gene data show CDR1 as SGHRS and CDR2 as YFSETQ. The CDR3 is 15 amino acids.

V usage is TRBV7-8 and J usage is TRBJ1-1; D may be TRBD1 (6 bases). CDR3 length equals 14 residues. Trimming removed 8 bases at V and 3 bases at J, with 16 bases between. CDR1 SGHVS and CDR2 FQNEAQ come from the germline V gene. CDR3 amino acids: CASSRYREYTEAFF. The CDR3 DNA reads as TGTGCCAGCTCTCGATACAGGGAATACACTGAAGCTTTCTTT.

A remark on this clone: One junction end disagrees with the germline gene, perhaps due to a read error. CDR3 residues: CASSLGLADTQYF. DNA of the CDR3: TGCGCCAGCAGTTTGGGGTTGGCTGATACGCAGTATTTT. The chain is built from TRBV5-1 and TRBJ2-3; D not certain. Germline assignment: CDR1 SGHRS and CDR2 YFSETQ. This CDR3 has 13 amino acids.

The chain combines TRBV5-1 with TRBJ1-5; 7 nucleotides align to TRBD1. The CDR3 has 14 amino acids. CDR1 and CDR2 from the germline V gene are SGHRS and YFSETQ. After removal of 4 bases from V and 3 bases from J, the junction contained 4 bases not matched to a gene. The CDR3, as DNA: TGCGCCAGCAGCGTCGGGACAGACAATCAGCCCCAGCATTTT. Translating gives CASSVGTDNQPQHF.

This chain uses TRBV5-1 with TRBJ2-7, with 12 nucleotides matching TRBD1. This CDR3 spans 16 amino acids. V gave up 0 bases and J gave up 5 bases; unmatched junction bases: 6. Germline V gene lookup returns CDR1 SGHRS and CDR2 YFSETQ. CDR3 residues: CASSLVGGTGGHEQYF. The CDR3 DNA sequence: TGCGCCAGCAGCTTGGTGGGGGGGACAGGGGGCCACGAGCAGTACTTC.

The chain carries TRBV7-9 and TRBJ2-7; 7 nucleotides match TRBD1. The CDR3 consists of 16 residues. CDR1 is SEHNR, CDR2 FQNEAQ, per germline (reference sequence). V shed 5 bases and J 6 bases; nucleotides not matched to a gene: 16. The CDR3 coding sequence is TGTGCCAGCAGCCTAGGGGGCAGGGCCGAGTCCGCCGAGCAGTACTTC. As protein: CASSLGGRAESAEQYF.

This rearrangement joins TRBV7-9 to TRBJ1-1; D gene uncertain. Trimming stripped 1 base from V and 10 bases from J, with 10 bases between. CDR1 SEHNR and CDR2 FQNEAQ come from the germline V gene (reference sequence). CDR3 length: 12 residues. The CDR3 region is CASSLVGGGAFF. The DNA for the CDR3 is TGTGCCAGCAGCTTAGTGGGCGGAGGAGCTTTCTTT.

This chain links TRBV7-2 with TRBJ2-1; 7 nucleotides match TRBD1. The CDR3 loop spans 15 amino acids. J lost 4 bases, V lost 5 bases, and 8 bases had no gene match. Looked up from germline, CDR1 is SGHTA and CDR2 is FQGNSA. CDR3 residues: CASSPDRVQYNEQFF. The CDR3 DNA reads TGTGCCAGCAGCCCCGACAGGGTTCAATACAATGAGCAGTTCTTC.

V gene TRBV6-1 combines with J gene TRBJ1-6; D gene ambiguous. The CDR3 runs to 11 residues. The germline CDR1 and CDR2 sequences are MNHNS and SASEGT. Trimming removed 5 bases at V and 9 bases at J, with 5 bases between. CDR3 protein: CASSSSSPLHF. The DNA for the CDR3 is TGTGCCAGCAGTTCCAGTTCACCCCTCCACTTT.

The chain recombines TRBV7-2 with TRBJ1-2; D ambiguous. The CDR3 contains 13 residues. Trimming stripped 3 bases from V and 4 bases from J, with 9 bases between. Looked up from germline, CDR1 is SGHTA and CDR2 is FQGNSA. CDR3 residues: CASSFSSSYGYTF. The CDR3 DNA is TGTGCCAGCAGCTTTTCTTCCTCCTATGGCTACACCTTC. Filled out from reference TRBV7-2 and TRBJ1-2, the complete variable domain reads GAGVSQSPSNKVTEKGKDVELRCDPISGHTALYWYRQSLGQGLEFLIYFQGNSAPDKSGLPSDRFSAERTGGSVSTLTIQRTQQEDSAVYLCASSFSSSYGYTFGSGTRLTVV.

The chain recombines TRBV7-2 with TRBJ1-2; 10 positions match TRBD1. This CDR3 region has 16 residues. Germline V gene data show CDR1 as SGHTA and CDR2 as FQGNSA. The V and J ends lost 5 bases and 4 bases, in that order; junction bases with no gene match: 10. The CDR3 loop reads CASSPAGTGVGYGYTF. Here the CDR3 DNA reads TGTGCCAGCAGCCCTGCCGGGACAGGGGTGGGCTATGGCTACACCTTC.

The CDR3 DNA is TGTGCCAGCAAGACCAGCGGGAGGGCCGGGGGGGAGCTGTTTTTT. This encodes CASKTSGRAGGELFF. The rearrangement links TRBV2 to TRBJ2-2; the match to TRBD2 covers 10 bases. The trim removed 7 bases at V and 8 bases at J, leaving 10 bases unmatched. Germline V CDR1 and CDR2: SNHLY, FYNNEI. CDR3 length equals 15 residues. The whole variable domain, remainder taken from reference TRBV2 and TRBJ2-2, is EPEVTQTPSHQVTQMGQEVILRCVPISNHLYFYWYRQILGQKVEFLVSFYNNEISEKSEIFDDQFSVERPDGSNFTLKIRSTKLEDSAMYFCASKTSGRAGGELFFGEGSRLTVL.

The rearrangement uses TRBV9 and TRBJ2-7; the match to TRBD2 covers 7 bases. The V gene's germline CDR1 is SGDLS and CDR2 YYNGEE. The trim removed 3 bases at V and 1 base at J, leaving 7 bases unmatched. The CDR3 is 15 amino acids. The CDR3 reads CASSAGGGVSYEQYF. The CDR3 nucleotides are TGTGCCAGCAGCGCGGGGGGAGGGGTTTCCTACGAGCAGTACTTC.

This chain connects TRBV6-5 to TRBJ1-2; 7 nucleotides match TRBD1. The J segment lost 6 bases and the V segment lost 2 bases, leaving 3 bases of the junction unmatched. Germline values: CDR1 MNHEY, CDR2 SVGAGI. This CDR3 is built from 13 residues. DNA of the CDR3: TGTGCCAGCAGTTACACAGGGGCAAATGGCTACACCTTC. The encoded protein is CASSYTGANGYTF.

The chain carries TRBV11-3 and TRBJ2-7; TRBD1 matches at 9 bases. The CDR3 consists of 14 residues. J lost 3 bases, V lost 5 bases, and 5 bases had no gene match. Germline-derived CDR1 and CDR2 are SGHNT and YENEEA. The CDR3: CASSTRDRVYEQYF. CDR3 nucleotides: TGTGCCAGCAGCACCCGGGACAGGGTCTACGAGCAGTACTTC.

The chain joins TRBV10-1 to TRBJ1-6; D remains ambiguous. This CDR3 has 16 amino acids. The V end lost 4 bases, the J end lost 0 bases, and 10 bases lay between the germline ends. Looked up from germline, CDR1 is WNHNN and CDR2 is SYGVQD (reference sequence). The CDR3 sequence: CASSGPPRSYNSPLHF. The CDR3 region has the DNA TGCGCCAGCAGTGGGCCGCCACGCTCCTATAATTCACCCCTCCACTTT.

The chain couples TRBV11-1 to TRBJ2-1; 8 bases are a match to TRBD1. Per the germline V gene, CDR1 is SGHAT and CDR2 is FQDESV (reference sequence). The CDR3 runs to 15 residues. The V gene end was trimmed by 6 bases and the J gene end by 9 bases; junction bases not matched to a gene: 13. This CDR3 is CASSTGQGDLGEQFF. The CDR3 DNA reads TGTGCCAGCAGTACCGGACAGGGTGATTTAGGTGAGCAGTTCTTC.